This T cell receptor (beta chain) was found in a study of OX40 agonist ivuxolimab in advanced cancers. Turning to the study itself: Melanoma, hepatocellular carcinoma, head and neck or renal cell cancer occurred in dose-escalation patients. Roughly two fifths of patients had received prior checkpoint inhibitor therapy.

Sequencing used immunoSEQ multiplex PCR; TCRdb keeps in-frame clones, though not all of them. Of tens of thousands of clones in the sample, under 95% were seen once. Regarding the study as a whole: Patients with a partial response at 0.1-3.0 mg/kg had among the lowest clonal expansion.

As to this clone: Its antigen is not known.

CDR1 SGHRS and CDR2 YFSETQ come from the germline V gene. V lost 4 bases, J lost 5 bases, and 6 bases lay in between. The CDR3 is made up of 11 amino acids. The chain couples TRBV5-1 to TRBJ1-1; D ambiguous. The material was CD4+ or CD8+ T cells sorted from blood, obtained in a trial of the OX40 agonist ivuxolimab. The receptor was isolated from an adult with an advanced solid tumor such as melanoma, head and neck, liver or kidney cancer. The CDR3 DNA follows: TGCGCCAGCAGCGCCGGGACTGAAGCTTTCTTT. Its translation is CASSAGTEAFF.